This section outlines one TCR beta chain sequence together with its context. Antigen specificity is unknown. Here immunoSEQ multiplex PCR was the method, and the copy in TCRdb shows in-frame clones only, minus some. The top ten clones hold 0.15% of a sample with roughly 80,000 clones, just under 95% of them seen once. This sample was taken from a study of human versus mouse CDR3 diversity and MHC coevolution. On the study more broadly: Reportedly, immunoSEQ detects one in 200,000 T cells with minimized PCR bias. Study results and caveats: Among all groups, most of the three human donors showed least clonal inequality.

After removal of 0 bases from V and 0 bases from J, the junction contained 8 bases not matched to a gene. This CDR3 spans 17 amino acids. Germline CDR1 is SGHRS and CDR2 is YFSETQ. This clonotype originated in a person aged 30-69 years in good health. The sequencing input was naive CD4+ T cells from blood. Subset given: CD45RO-negative CD62L-positive naive CD4 T cells. The rearrangement links TRBV5-1 to TRBJ2-5; 7 nucleotides match TRBD2. CDR3 loop: CASSLDVGGSNQETQYF. DNA of the CDR3: TGCGCCAGCAGCTTGGATGTCGGGGGGTCAAACCAAGAGACCCAGTACTTC.